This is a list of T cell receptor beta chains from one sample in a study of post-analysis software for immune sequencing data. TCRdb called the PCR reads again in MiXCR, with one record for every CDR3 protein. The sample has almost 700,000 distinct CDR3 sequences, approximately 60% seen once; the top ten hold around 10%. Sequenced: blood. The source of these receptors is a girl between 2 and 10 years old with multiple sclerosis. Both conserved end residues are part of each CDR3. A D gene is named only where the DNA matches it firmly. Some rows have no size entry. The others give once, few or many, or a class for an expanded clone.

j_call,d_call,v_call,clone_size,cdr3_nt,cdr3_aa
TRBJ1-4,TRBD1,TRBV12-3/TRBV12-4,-,TGTGCCAGCAGTAAAGGGACAGGGCCTGAAAAACTGTTTTTT,CASSKGTGPEKLFF
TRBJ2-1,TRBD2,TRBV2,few,TGTGCCAGCAGCGATTTCGGAACTAGCGGGGGGGCCGATGAGCAGTTCTTC,CASSDFGTSGGADEQFF
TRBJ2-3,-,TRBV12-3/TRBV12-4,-,TGTGCCAGCAGTTTAGATGCGGGGTCAGATACGCAGTATTTT,CASSLDAGSDTQYF
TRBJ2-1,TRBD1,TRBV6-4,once,TGTGCCAGCAGTCCCTGGGACAGCAATGAGCAGTTCTTC,CASSPWDSNEQFF
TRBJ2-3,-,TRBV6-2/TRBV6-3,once,TGTGCCAGCAGCCCTCCGGGGGCCCGAGGGGATACGCAGTATTTT,CASSPPGARGDTQYF
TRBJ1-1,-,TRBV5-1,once,TGCGCCAGCAGCGAATCGACAGGTCCTTTGAACACTGAAGCTTTCTTT,CASSESTGPLNTEAFF
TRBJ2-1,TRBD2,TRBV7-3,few,TGTGCCAGCAGCTTCCGACTAGCGGGAGCTAGGGATGAGCAGTTCTTC,CASSFRLAGARDEQFF
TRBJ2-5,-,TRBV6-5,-,TGTGCCAGCAGCCGAACAGGGACCCAAGAGACCCAGTACTTC,CASSRTGTQETQYF
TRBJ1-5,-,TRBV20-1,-,TGCAGTGCATTGAGCAGGGATAAGTTGGGACAGCCCCAGCATTTT,CSALSRDKLGQPQHF
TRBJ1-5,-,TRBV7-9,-,TGTGCCAGCAGCTCCCCTCGGTCCGGGGGCGGCAATAGCAATCAGCCCCAGCATTTT,CASSSPRSGGGNSNQPQHF
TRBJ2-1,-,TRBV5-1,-,TGCGCCAGCAGCTTGGGGGGTCCGGGGGGCATGTACAATGAGCAGTTCTTC,CASSLGGPGGMYNEQFF
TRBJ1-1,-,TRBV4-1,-,TGCGCCAGCAGCCAAGTCCCAGTCATGAACACTGAAGCTTTCTTT,CASSQVPVMNTEAFF
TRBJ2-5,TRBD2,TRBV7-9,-,TGTGCCAGCAACTTACTACGGCTAGCGGGGGTGAAAGAGACCCAGTACTTC,CASNLLRLAGVKETQYF
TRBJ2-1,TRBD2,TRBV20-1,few,TGCAGTGCTAGCGGGAGGGACGATGAGCAGTTCTTC,CSASGRDDEQFF
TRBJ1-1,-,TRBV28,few,TGTGCCAGCAGTCCTCGTCCCGGGACATTGCCGCCTGAAGCTTTCTTT,CASSPRPGTLPPEAFF
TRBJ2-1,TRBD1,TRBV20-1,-,TGCAGTGCTAGGGACAGGGGATACAATGAGCAGTTCTTC,CSARDRGYNEQFF
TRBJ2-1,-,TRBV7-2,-,TGTGCCAGCAGCTCCCAAGGGGGGGTGGGCAATGAGCAGTTCTTC,CASSSQGGVGNEQFF
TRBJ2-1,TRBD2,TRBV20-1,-,TGCAGTGCTACCCGCGGGGGGCCACAGGGTGAGCAGTTCTTC,CSATRGGPQGEQFF
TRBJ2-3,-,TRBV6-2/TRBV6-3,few,TGTGCCAGCAGTTCGCACCCTAGAAGTCCCACAGATACGCAGTATTTT,CASSSHPRSPTDTQYF
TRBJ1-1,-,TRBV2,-,TGTGTCAGCAGTGGCGGACGGAGCGACACTGAAGCTTTCTTT,CVSSGGRSDTEAFF
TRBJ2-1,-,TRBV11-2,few,TGTGCCAGCAGCTTAGTGAGAACCAATGAGCAGTTCTTC,CASSLVRTNEQFF
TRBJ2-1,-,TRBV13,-,TGTGCCAGCAGCTTCTACAGGGAAACCTACAATGAGCAGTTCTTC,CASSFYRETYNEQFF
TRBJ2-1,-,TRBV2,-,TGTGCCAGCAGTGAACAGGTTGCTACCCAGGTTTACAATGAGCAGTTCTTC,CASSEQVATQVYNEQFF
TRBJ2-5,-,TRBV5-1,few,TGCGCCAGCAGCTTGGCCCTATTGGTAGAAGAGACCCAGTACTTC,CASSLALLVEETQYF
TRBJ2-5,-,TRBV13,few,TGTGCCAGCAGCTTAGTTGTGTTACAAGAGACCCAGTACTTC,CASSLVVLQETQYF
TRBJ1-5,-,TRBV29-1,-,TGCAGCGTTGGTGGGGGAAGCAATCAGCCCCAGCATTTT,CSVGGGSNQPQHF
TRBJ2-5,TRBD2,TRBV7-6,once,TGTGCCAGCAGTGTGGCCAGCGGGGGACGGAAGACCCAGTACTTC,CASSVASGGRKTQYF
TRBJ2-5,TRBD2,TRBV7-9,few,TGTGCCAGCAGCTTGCGGAGGGCGGGAGAAGAGACCCAGTACTTC,CASSLRRAGEETQYF
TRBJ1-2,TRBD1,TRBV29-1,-,TGCAGCGTTGTGAAGGGGGCGAGTGGCTACACCTTC,CSVVKGASGYTF
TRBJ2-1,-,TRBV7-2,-,TGTGCCAGCAGCTCGGGCGGTAGGGTGTTTAATGAGCAGTTCTTC,CASSSGGRVFNEQFF
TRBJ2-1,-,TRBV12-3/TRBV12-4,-,TGTGCCAGCAGTTCAGGGACTTACAATGAGCAGTTCTTC,CASSSGTYNEQFF
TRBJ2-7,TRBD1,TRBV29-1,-,TGCAGCGTCAGCCCACCGGACAGGGATTGGGGCTACGAGCAGTACTTC,CSVSPPDRDWGYEQYF
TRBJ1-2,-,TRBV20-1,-,TGCAGTGCTGATCAACAGGATACCTATGGCTACACCTTC,CSADQQDTYGYTF
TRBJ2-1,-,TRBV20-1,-,TGCAGTGCTAGGCAGCGTACCTACAATGAGCAGTTCTTC,CSARQRTYNEQFF
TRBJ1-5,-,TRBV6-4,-,TGTGCCAGCAGTGACTCGAACCCGGCTTGGCCCCAGCATTTT,CASSDSNPAWPQHF
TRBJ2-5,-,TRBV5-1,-,TGCGCCAGCAGCTTGGGGAACGGAAAGGTGGGGATAGAGACCCAGTACTTC,CASSLGNGKVGIETQYF
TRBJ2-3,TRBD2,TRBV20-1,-,TGCAGTGCGGACCCTAGCGGGAGGCCCACAGATACGCAGTATTTT,CSADPSGRPTDTQYF
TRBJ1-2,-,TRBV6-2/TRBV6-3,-,TGTGCCAGCAGTTACGCTCAATCTAAGTGGAATGGCTACACCTTC,CASSYAQSKWNGYTF
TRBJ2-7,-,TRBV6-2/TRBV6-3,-,TGTGCCAGCAGCTTGGACGGCTACTACGAGCAGTACTTC,CASSLDGYYEQYF
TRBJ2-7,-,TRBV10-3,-,TGTGCCATCAGTGTACCGTCGGAGCCCTACGAGCAGTACTTC,CAISVPSEPYEQYF
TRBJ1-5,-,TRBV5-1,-,TGCGCCAGCAGCTTGGAAGGGGCCCAGCCCCAGCATTTT,CASSLEGAQPQHF
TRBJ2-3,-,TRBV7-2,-,TGTGCCAGCAGCCAGACTCGAATCACAGATACGCAGTATTTT,CASSQTRITDTQYF
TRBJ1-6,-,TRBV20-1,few,TGCAGTGCTAGAGATCACAGGTTAAATTCACCCCTCCACTTT,CSARDHRLNSPLHF
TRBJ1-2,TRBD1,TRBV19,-,TGTGCCAGTAGTATAGATTGGTCAGGGGGCATGGATGGCTACACCTTC,CASSIDWSGGMDGYTF
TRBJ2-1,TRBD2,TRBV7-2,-,TGTGCCAGCAGTCGCGAGGGGACTAGATTAAACAATGAGCAGTTCTTC,CASSREGTRLNNEQFF
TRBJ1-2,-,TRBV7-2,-,TGTGCCAGCAGCTTACTGACGAGCAACTATGGCTACACCTTC,CASSLLTSNYGYTF
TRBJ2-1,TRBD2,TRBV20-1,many,TGCAGCGCCAGAGAGCGGGGAAGCTCCTACAATGAGCAGTTCTTC,CSARERGSSYNEQFF
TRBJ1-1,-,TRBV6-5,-,TGTGCCAGCAGACCGCGGACCCCGGCGAACACTGAAGCTTTCTTT,CASRPRTPANTEAFF
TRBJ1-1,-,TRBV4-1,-,TGCGCCAGCAGCCATAACCCCTGGGGGGGGAGAACTGAAGCTTTCTTT,CASSHNPWGGRTEAFF
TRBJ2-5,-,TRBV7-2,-,TGTGCCAGCAGCTTAGGAGCCGGGGGAGCTGGAGAGACCCAGTACTTC,CASSLGAGGAGETQYF
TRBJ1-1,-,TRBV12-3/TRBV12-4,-,TGTGCCAGCAGTTTCCAGGAAATGAACACTGAAGCTTTCTTT,CASSFQEMNTEAFF
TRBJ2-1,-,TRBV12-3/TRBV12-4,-,TGTGCCAGCATCAACCGGGACACCCTCGGGCATGAGCAGTTCTTC,CASINRDTLGHEQFF
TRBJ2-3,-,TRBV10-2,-,TGCGCCAGCAGGGAGTCGGGCACGTCTAGCACAGATACGCAGTATTTT,CASRESGTSSTDTQYF
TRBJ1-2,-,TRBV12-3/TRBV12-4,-,TGTGCCAGCAGTTTTACGGGGGGCTTTGGCTGCACCTTC,CASSFTGGFGCTF
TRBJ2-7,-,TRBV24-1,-,TGTGCCACCAGTGATTTGCAGCAGGGGAAGCGATACGAGCAGTACTTC,CATSDLQQGKRYEQYF
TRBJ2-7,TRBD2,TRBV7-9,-,TGTGCCAGCAGCCTCGGGACTAGCGGAAATTACGAGCAGTACTTC,CASSLGTSGNYEQYF
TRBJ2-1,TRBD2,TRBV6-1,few,TGTGCCAGCAGTGAAATGGGACTAGGTTACAATGAGCAGTTCTTC,CASSEMGLGYNEQFF